This TCR beta chain was identified in a study of cytomegalovirus exposure and HLA in healthy donors. Study-wide points: According to a subsequent analysis, TCR clusters from the first cohort were inclined to appear together in the roughly 120 validation repertoires. Despite most TCR sequences being rare, some public TCRs occurred in many donors. The study labeled around 160 TCR beta chains cytomegalovirus-associated. Per published reports, the classifier diagnosed cytomegalovirus status with high specificity and sensitivity.

Germline V gene sequence: CDR1 MGHRA, CDR2 YSYEKL. The CDR3 is 13 amino acids. The ends were cut back, 4 bases at V and 3 bases at J, with 6 bases in the middle. Assay: immunoSEQ multiplex PCR; the TCRdb copy retains only in-frame clones and omits some. This table holds 300,000 or so clones, 88% found once. As concerns this clone: The antigen is unknown.

Sequencing input: PBMCs. This TCR came from a man aged 30-40 years in good health and CMV-seronegative. This chain uses TRBV4-1 with TRBJ1-4; D call uncertain. In DNA, the CDR3 is TGCGCCAGCAGCCTTGCGGCTAATGAAAAACTGTTTTTT. Its protein is CASSLAANEKLFF.